The rows below give T cell receptor beta chains drawn from one sample of a study of cytomegalovirus exposure and HLA in healthy donors. Sequencing used immunoSEQ multiplex PCR; TCRdb keeps in-frame clones, though not all of them. This table holds a few hundred thousand clones, roughly 85% found once. The sample taken for sequencing was PBMCs. These receptor sequences come from a young woman in good health and CMV-seronegative. Each CDR3 is given with its conserved first and last residue. Fields, in order: J gene, clone size, V gene, D gene, CDR3 protein, CDR3 DNA. A D gene is named only where the DNA matches it firmly. Some rows mark clone size as missing; the rest say once, few, many or name a class of expanded clone.

j_call: TRBJ2-3
clone_size: .
v_call: TRBV5-6
d_call: .
cdr3_aa: CASSSQGPDTQYF
cdr3_nt: TGTGCCAGCAGCTCGCAGGGGCCAGATACGCAGTATTTT

j_call: TRBJ1-2
clone_size: few
v_call: TRBV5-1
d_call: TRBD1
cdr3_aa: CASSRQGSNGYTF
cdr3_nt: TGCGCCAGCAGCCGACAGGGTTCCAATGGCTACACCTTC

j_call: TRBJ2-1
clone_size: once
v_call: TRBV13
d_call: TRBD2
cdr3_aa: CASSWEGGLAPRDNEQFF
cdr3_nt: TGTGCCAGCAGCTGGGAGGGGGGACTAGCGCCTAGAGACAATGAGCAGTTCTTC

j_call: TRBJ1-5
clone_size: .
v_call: TRBV12-5
d_call: TRBD1
cdr3_aa: CASGWGGDRGHQPQHF
cdr3_nt: TGTGCTAGTGGTTGGGGGGGCGACAGGGGCCATCAGCCCCAGCATTTT

j_call: TRBJ1-1
clone_size: .
v_call: TRBV19
d_call: TRBD1
cdr3_aa: CASSIGPGGLNTEAFF
cdr3_nt: TGTGCCAGTAGTATTGGGCCAGGGGGCTTGAACACTGAAGCTTTCTTT

j_call: TRBJ1-2
clone_size: once
v_call: TRBV28
d_call: .
cdr3_aa: CASSRDTSYGYTF
cdr3_nt: TGTGCCAGCAGTCGGGACACCTCCTATGGCTACACCTTC

j_call: TRBJ2-1
clone_size: .
v_call: TRBV13
d_call: TRBD2
cdr3_aa: CASSLGDAGGGGFF
cdr3_nt: TGTGCCAGCAGCTTAGGCGATGCGGGAGGCGGGGGGTTCTTC

j_call: TRBJ2-1
clone_size: .
v_call: TRBV7-3
d_call: .
cdr3_aa: CASSPGINSDNEQFF
cdr3_nt: TGTGCCAGCAGCCCCGGGATTAACTCGGACAATGAGCAGTTCTTC

j_call: TRBJ2-3
clone_size: .
v_call: TRBV4-3
d_call: .
cdr3_aa: CASSQQTSPSTDTQYF
cdr3_nt: TGCGCCAGCAGCCAACAAACTAGTCCTAGCACAGATACGCAGTATTTT

j_call: TRBJ1-2
clone_size: few
v_call: TRBV10-3
d_call: TRBD1
cdr3_aa: CATNRGSNYGYTF
cdr3_nt: TGTGCCACAAACAGGGGGTCCAACTATGGCTACACCTTC

j_call: TRBJ2-1
clone_size: .
v_call: TRBV27
d_call: .
cdr3_aa: CASQRVGGVYNEQFF
cdr3_nt: TGTGCCTCTCAGAGGGTCGGGGGAGTCTACAATGAGCAGTTCTTC

j_call: TRBJ2-3
clone_size: .
v_call: TRBV5-8
d_call: .
cdr3_aa: CASSLGAGADTQYF
cdr3_nt: TGTGCCAGCAGCCTGGGGGCGGGGGCAGATACGCAGTATTTT

j_call: TRBJ2-7
clone_size: few
v_call: TRBV27
d_call: .
cdr3_aa: CASSFDRGSYEQYF
cdr3_nt: TGTGCCAGCAGTTTCGACCGCGGATCCTACGAGCAGTACTTC

j_call: TRBJ2-5
clone_size: .
v_call: TRBV7-2
d_call: .
cdr3_aa: CASSAARGETQYF
cdr3_nt: TGTGCCAGCAGCGCGGCTAGAGGAGAGACCCAGTACTTC

j_call: TRBJ2-2
clone_size: .
v_call: TRBV7-7
d_call: TRBD2
cdr3_aa: CASSLGSTSVNPGELFF
cdr3_nt: TGTGCCAGCAGCTTGGGGAGCACTAGCGTTAATCCCGGGGAGCTGTTTTTT

j_call: TRBJ2-7
clone_size: .
v_call: TRBV4-3
d_call: .
cdr3_aa: CASSQDPEGVYEQYF
cdr3_nt: TGCGCCAGCAGCCAAGATCCCGAAGGGGTGTACGAGCAGTACTTC

j_call: TRBJ2-5
clone_size: .
v_call: TRBV4-2
d_call: .
cdr3_aa: CASSRQVAGHETQYF
cdr3_nt: TGTGCCAGCAGCCGACAGGTTGCCGGACACGAGACCCAGTACTTC

j_call: TRBJ2-7
clone_size: .
v_call: TRBV7-2
d_call: .
cdr3_aa: CASSLVSGELYEQYF
cdr3_nt: TGTGCCAGCAGCTTAGTTTCAGGCGAGCTCTACGAGCAGTACTTC

j_call: TRBJ2-1
clone_size: .
v_call: TRBV7-3
d_call: .
cdr3_aa: CASSLGEYNEQFF
cdr3_nt: TGTGCCAGCAGCTTAGGAGAATACAATGAGCAGTTCTTC

j_call: TRBJ1-1
clone_size: .
v_call: TRBV29-1
d_call: TRBD1
cdr3_aa: CSVQGQGDTEAFF
cdr3_nt: TGCAGCGTCCAGGGACAGGGGGACACTGAAGCTTTCTTT

j_call: TRBJ2-5
clone_size: .
v_call: TRBV30
d_call: TRBD1
cdr3_aa: CAWSYTGGRTQYF
cdr3_nt: TGTGCCTGGAGTTATACAGGGGGCAGGACCCAGTACTTC

j_call: TRBJ2-2
clone_size: .
v_call: TRBV19
d_call: TRBD1
cdr3_aa: CASSPQGAGELFF
cdr3_nt: TGTGCCAGTAGCCCACAGGGGGCCGGGGAGCTGTTTTTT

j_call: TRBJ2-5
clone_size: .
v_call: TRBV2
d_call: .
cdr3_aa: CASSEGAETQYF
cdr3_nt: TGTGCCAGCAGTGAAGGGGCGGAGACCCAGTACTTC

j_call: TRBJ2-5
clone_size: .
v_call: TRBV18
d_call: .
cdr3_aa: CASSPQALGAQETQYF
cdr3_nt: TGTGCCAGCTCACCTCAGGCCCTCGGTGCGCAAGAGACCCAGTACTTC

j_call: TRBJ2-7
clone_size: .
v_call: TRBV28
d_call: .
cdr3_aa: CASSLGQSSYEQYF
cdr3_nt: TGTGCCAGCAGTCTCGGACAGAGTTCCTACGAGCAGTACTTC

j_call: TRBJ1-1
clone_size: .
v_call: TRBV4-3
d_call: .
cdr3_aa: CASSRLEGGVNTEAFF
cdr3_nt: TGCGCCAGCAGCCGGCTAGAGGGAGGGGTGAACACTGAAGCTTTCTTT

j_call: TRBJ1-2
clone_size: .
v_call: TRBV29-1
d_call: .
cdr3_aa: CSVGQINYGYTF
cdr3_nt: TGCAGCGTTGGACAGATTAACTATGGCTACACCTTC

j_call: TRBJ1-2
clone_size: .
v_call: TRBV19
d_call: TRBD1
cdr3_aa: CASNQQGSGYGYTF
cdr3_nt: TGTGCCAGTAACCAACAGGGGTCCGGGTATGGCTACACCTTC

j_call: TRBJ2-1
clone_size: .
v_call: TRBV18
d_call: TRBD2
cdr3_aa: CASSDRPGGVSYNEQFF
cdr3_nt: TGTGCCAGCTCTGACAGGCCCGGGGGGGTCTCCTACAATGAGCAGTTCTTC

j_call: TRBJ2-7
clone_size: .
v_call: TRBV6-6
d_call: .
cdr3_aa: CASTTPGGYEQYF
cdr3_nt: TGTGCCAGCACGACTCCGGGCGGGTACGAGCAGTACTTC

j_call: TRBJ2-5
clone_size: .
v_call: TRBV4-1
d_call: TRBD2
cdr3_aa: CASSQPPSGQETQYF
cdr3_nt: TGCGCCAGCAGCCAACCGCCTAGCGGCCAAGAGACCCAGTACTTC

j_call: TRBJ2-3
clone_size: once
v_call: TRBV27
d_call: .
cdr3_aa: CASSFRDQTDTQYF
cdr3_nt: TGTGCCAGCAGTTTCCGGGATCAAACAGATACGCAGTATTTT

j_call: TRBJ2-7
clone_size: .
v_call: TRBV7-9
d_call: .
cdr3_aa: CASSLSHSYEQYF
cdr3_nt: TGTGCCAGCAGCTTATCCCACTCCTACGAGCAGTACTTC

j_call: TRBJ1-1
clone_size: .
v_call: TRBV2
d_call: .
cdr3_aa: CASAQWGGTEAFF
cdr3_nt: TGTGCCAGCGCCCAGTGGGGAGGCACTGAAGCTTTCTTT

j_call: TRBJ2-7
clone_size: .
v_call: TRBV5-1
d_call: TRBD1
cdr3_aa: CASSPDWGTEIDYEQYF
cdr3_nt: TGCGCCAGCAGCCCGGATTGGGGGACAGAGATAGACTACGAGCAGTACTTC

j_call: TRBJ1-5
clone_size: .
v_call: TRBV2
d_call: .
cdr3_aa: CASSERQANQPQHF
cdr3_nt: TGTGCCAGCAGTGAACGTCAGGCCAATCAGCCCCAGCATTTT

j_call: TRBJ2-7
clone_size: .
v_call: TRBV2
d_call: .
cdr3_aa: CASSDPGFILYEQYF
cdr3_nt: TGTGCCAGCAGTGACCCGGGTTTCATCTTATACGAGCAGTACTTC

j_call: TRBJ2-2
clone_size: few
v_call: TRBV4-1
d_call: .
cdr3_aa: CASSSAENTGELFF
cdr3_nt: TGCGCCAGCAGCTCTGCGGAGAACACCGGGGAGCTGTTTTTT

j_call: TRBJ2-7
clone_size: .
v_call: TRBV5-4
d_call: TRBD1
cdr3_aa: CASSVGTGNYEQYF
cdr3_nt: TGTGCCAGCAGCGTGGGGACAGGGAACTACGAGCAGTACTTC

j_call: TRBJ1-1
clone_size: .
v_call: TRBV4-2
d_call: .
cdr3_aa: CASSQDTGGGLDTEAFF
cdr3_nt: TGTGCCAGCAGCCAAGATACGGGTGGGGGCTTAGACACTGAAGCTTTCTTT

j_call: TRBJ1-2
clone_size: .
v_call: TRBV5-1
d_call: TRBD1
cdr3_aa: CASSSGQGDYGYTF
cdr3_nt: TGCGCCAGCAGCTCCGGACAGGGTGACTATGGCTACACCTTC

j_call: TRBJ1-1
clone_size: .
v_call: TRBV14
d_call: .
cdr3_aa: CASSQVQIAEAFF
cdr3_nt: TGTGCCAGCAGCCAAGTGCAGATTGCTGAAGCTTTCTTT

j_call: TRBJ2-2
clone_size: .
v_call: TRBV7-3
d_call: .
cdr3_aa: CASSSYTGELFF
cdr3_nt: TGTGCCAGCAGCTCCTACACCGGGGAGCTGTTTTTT

j_call: TRBJ2-3
clone_size: once
v_call: TRBV7-2
d_call: .
cdr3_aa: CASSPQRSTDTQYF
cdr3_nt: TGTGCCAGCAGCCCTCAGCGGAGCACAGATACGCAGTATTTT

j_call: TRBJ2-5
clone_size: .
v_call: TRBV27
d_call: TRBD2
cdr3_aa: CASSPMTSGRPYETQYF
cdr3_nt: TGTGCCAGCAGTCCTATGACTAGCGGGAGGCCCTATGAGACCCAGTACTTC

j_call: TRBJ2-2
clone_size: few
v_call: TRBV4-1
d_call: TRBD1
cdr3_aa: CASSQGGDRGRTGELFF
cdr3_nt: TGCGCCAGCAGCCAAGGTGGCGACAGGGGGCGCACCGGGGAGCTGTTTTTT

j_call: TRBJ2-7
clone_size: .
v_call: TRBV27
d_call: TRBD2
cdr3_aa: CASSSLGTNYEQYF
cdr3_nt: TGTGCCAGCAGTTCCCTCGGGACTAACTACGAGCAGTACTTC

j_call: TRBJ1-5
clone_size: .
v_call: TRBV6-6
d_call: .
cdr3_aa: CASSRREVVRQPQHF
cdr3_nt: TGTGCCAGCTCCAGAAGGGAGGTGGTCCGTCAGCCCCAGCATTTT

j_call: TRBJ2-7
clone_size: .
v_call: TRBV5-1
d_call: TRBD2
cdr3_aa: CASSFFGLGLAGGLQYEQYF
cdr3_nt: TGCGCCAGCAGCTTCTTTGGGCTTGGACTAGCGGGAGGGCTCCAATACGAGCAGTACTTC

j_call: TRBJ2-7
clone_size: once
v_call: TRBV11-2
d_call: TRBD1
cdr3_aa: CASSLGTGLTYEQYF
cdr3_nt: TGTGCCAGCAGCTTGGGGACAGGCCTCACCTACGAGCAGTACTTC

j_call: TRBJ2-2
clone_size: few
v_call: TRBV6-5
d_call: .
cdr3_aa: CASRIQEYTGELFF
cdr3_nt: TGTGCCAGCAGGATACAGGAGTACACCGGGGAGCTGTTTTTT

j_call: TRBJ2-5
clone_size: .
v_call: TRBV27
d_call: .
cdr3_aa: CASSPRTGGETQYF
cdr3_nt: TGTGCCAGCAGCCCACGGACAGGAGGGGAGACCCAGTACTTC